Listed here are 21 T cell receptor beta chains from one sample, sequenced in a study of blood T cells in healthy people across ages. Sample-barcoded 5' priming and a J-beta primer mix drove a second PCR of about 6 to 11 cycles. TCRdb reanalysed the 5' RACE reads using MiXCR and keeps one entry per CDR3 protein. The data show 1.5 million to 2 million distinct CDR3 sequences, around 40% seen once. Material for sequencing was blood. The source is a human donor in good health.

CDR3 sequence: CASSPRVGQPQHF. In DNA form, the CDR3 reads TGTGCCAGCAGCCCCAGGGTTGGCCAGCCCCAGCATTTT. The genes are TRBV4-2 and TRBJ1-5; possible D gene TRBD1, 5 bases. V lost 4 bases to trimming and J lost 7 bases, with 11 bases between them. The CDR3 totals 13 residues. The germline V gene has CDR1 LGHNA and CDR2 YNFKEQ.

This clonotype was counted only a few times. The rearrangement joins TRBV15 to TRBJ2-1; D remains unclear. V was clipped by 3 bases and J by 5 bases, with 26 bases between them. The CDR3 contains 19 residues. The germline V gene has CDR1 LNHNV and CDR2 YYDKDF (reference sequence). The CDR3 DNA reads TGTGCCACCAGCAGCCCCCCTTTTAGGCCGGGCGGTACTCACAATGAGCAGTTCTTC. Translation gives CATSSPPFRPGGTHNEQFF.

As to this clonotype: A read error is likely, as this CDR3 ends without the conserved phenylalanine or tryptophan. The chain employs TRBV20-1 and TRBJ2-4, with no clear D. V was cut by 2 bases and J by 9 bases, with 11 bases left in between. CDR1 and CDR2 (germline): DFQATT, SNEGSKA (reference sequence). The CDR3 is 12 amino acids. CDR3 in DNA: TGCAGTGCTAGATGGAACAACGGCATTCAGTACTCC. This codes for CSARWNNGIQYS.

The chain couples TRBV18 to TRBJ2-5, with TRBD1 matching 7 bases. Germline V gene sequence: CDR1 KGHSH, CDR2 LQKENI. The CDR3 runs 15 residues. The ends lost 2 bases at V and 2 bases at J; junction bases unmatched: 5. DNA for the CDR3: TGTGCCAGCTCACCAATGGCAGGGGGTCAAGAGACCCAGTACTTC. Protein: CASSPMAGGQETQYF.

V gene TRBV6-5 combines with J gene TRBJ2-7, with D uncertain. The CDR3 runs 14 residues. Germline values: CDR1 MNHEY, CDR2 SVGAGI. V lost 0 bases and J lost 4, with 10 bases in between. This CDR3 reads CASSYSAMGYEQYF. DNA for the CDR3: TGTGCCAGCAGTTACTCGGCTATGGGATACGAGCAGTACTTC.

This clonotype was observed a handful of times. The chain has TRBV29-1 and TRBJ1-2; weak D call: TRBD1 (6 bases). The V end was cut by 8 bases, the J end by 5 bases, with 15 bases between. The germline gives CDR1 SQVTM, CDR2 ANQGSEA. The CDR3 sequence is 12 residues long. CDR3 sequence: CSTEGDIYGYTF. The CDR3 coding sequence is TGCAGCACCGAGGGGGACATATATGGCTACACCTTC.

This clonotype was observed a single time. Its ends do not fully match the called genes, so a read error is possible. The chain uses TRBV2 and TRBJ2-5, with unresolved D. Germline V gene sequence: CDR1 SNHLY, CDR2 FYNNEI. The length of the CDR3 is 12 residues. The CDR3 DNA follows: TGTGCCAGCAGTGAAAACCAAGAGACCCGGTACTTC. Translation gives CASSENQETRYF.

The V and J genes are TRBV7-9 and TRBJ1-2; 9 bases line up with TRBD1. The CDR3 covers 16 residues. Losses at the gene ends were 5 bases for V and 4 bases for J; bases not matched to a gene: 11. Per the germline V gene, CDR1 is SEHNR and CDR2 is FQNEAQ (reference sequence). CDR3 in amino acids: CASSTTLRQGGYGYTF. For the CDR3, the DNA is TGTGCCAGCAGCACCACCCTGCGACAGGGGGGCTATGGCTACACCTTC. The whole variable domain, filled in from reference TRBV7-9 and TRBJ1-2, reads DTGVSQNPRHKITKRGQNVTFRCDPISEHNRLYWYRQTLGQGPEFLTYFQNEAQLEKSRLLSDRFSAERPKGSFSTLEIQRTEQGDSAMYLCASSTTLRQGGYGYTFGSGTRLTVV.

This chain uses TRBV12-3 or TRBV12-4 with TRBJ1-1; D gene uncertain. This CDR3 comprises 13 residues. Trimming took off 3 bases at V and 3 bases at J, with 8 bases between the two ends. The CDR3 is CASSFPGYTEAFF. The CDR3 region has the DNA TGTGCCAGCAGTTTTCCGGGTTACACTGAAGCTTTCTTT.

This chain joins TRBV28 and TRBJ2-7, with 7 bases matching TRBD2. V was pared by 2 bases and J by 5 bases, with 6 bases of the junction left unmatched. The length of the CDR3 is 14 residues. Germline CDR1 and CDR2: MDHEN and SYDVKM. In DNA, the CDR3 is TGTGCCAGCAGTTTAATGGGGGGGTACGACGAGCAGTACTTC. Amino acids: CASSLMGGYDEQYF. The full variable domain, with the rest looked up from reference TRBV28 and TRBJ2-7, is DVKVTQSSRYLVKRTGEKVFLECVQDMDHENMFWYRQDPGLGLRLIYFSYDVKMKEKGDIPEGYSVSREKKERFSLILESASTNQTSMYLCASSLMGGYDEQYFGPGTRLTVT.

The chain is built from TRBV20-1 and TRBJ1-1, with D tentatively TRBD1 (5 bases). CDR3 length equals 13 residues. Germline V gene lookup returns CDR1 DFQATT and CDR2 SNEGSKA (reference sequence). V was clipped by 6 bases and J by 1 base, with 12 bases between them. The CDR3 spells CSARRDENTEAFF. The CDR3 region has the DNA TGCAGTGCGAGGAGGGACGAGAACACTGAAGCTTTCTTT.

In regard to this clonotype: Relative to the germline gene, one junction end is altered; a read error may explain this. The J gene is TRBJ1-2, the V gene TRBV6-6, with a weak D call TRBD1 (6 bases). The CDR3 runs to 15 residues. CDR1 MNHNY and CDR2 SVGAGI come from the germline V gene (reference sequence). The CDR3 nucleotides are TGTACCAGCAGTTATGAGTTGGGGGGCACTTATGGCTACACCTTC. Translated: CTSSYELGGTYGYTF.

The chain carries TRBV7-8 and TRBJ1-5; 8 nucleotides align to TRBD1. V lost 6 bases and J lost 2; bases outside the gene matches: 6. Germline V gene lookup returns CDR1 SGHVS and CDR2 FQNEAQ. The CDR3 loop spans 15 amino acids. The CDR3: CASSWTGIGNQPQHF. CDR3 DNA: TGTGCCAGCAGTTGGACAGGGATTGGCAATCAGCCCCAGCATTTT.

This clonotype was detected a few times. The chain joins TRBV20-1 to TRBJ2-3; D is undetermined. The CDR3 contains 14 residues. CDR1 DFQATT and CDR2 SNEGSKA come from the germline V gene (reference sequence). With 4 bases removed from V and 1 base from J, the gap between germline ends came to 12 bases. The CDR3 nucleotides are TGCAGTGCTAAAAGCGAGGATGGCACAGATACGCAGTATTTT. Translation: CSAKSEDGTDTQYF.

The rearrangement joins TRBV15 to TRBJ1-1; D gene ambiguous. The germline CDR1 and CDR2 sequences are LNHNV and YYDKDF (reference sequence). This CDR3 region has 13 residues. The V end was cut by 0 bases, the J end by 8 bases, with 10 bases between. The CDR3 coding sequence is TGTGCCACCAGCAGAGATCCAACGTCCGAAGCTTTCTTT. This codes for CATSRDPTSEAFF.

The chain couples TRBV7-2 to TRBJ2-5, with 8 bases matching TRBD1. CDR3 length: 15 amino acids. The germline V gene encodes CDR1 SGHTA and CDR2 FQGNSA. V gave up 2 bases and J gave up 2 bases; unmatched junction bases: 4. The CDR3 spells CASSLSRGHQETQYF. CDR3 in DNA: TGTGCCAGCAGCTTAAGCAGGGGGCATCAAGAGACCCAGTACTTC.

The chain carries TRBV7-3 and TRBJ2-5; D possibly corresponds to TRBD2 (5 bases). Germline CDR1 reads SGHTA; CDR2 reads FQGTGA. This CDR3 region has 15 residues. Trimming took 3 bases from V and 5 from J, leaving 16 bases between them. CDR3 nucleotides: TGTGCCAGCAGCTTTAGGGCGGGTCCCACGGAGACCCAGTACTTC. It encodes CASSFRAGPTETQYF.

This chain uses TRBV29-1 with TRBJ1-2; D possibly corresponds to TRBD1 (5 bases). CDR3 length equals 11 residues. CDR1 and CDR2 (germline): SQVTM, ANQGSEA. Trimming removed 6 bases at V and 5 bases at J, with 10 bases between. CDR3 nucleotide sequence: TGCAGCGTGACGACAGTTTATGGCTACACCTTC. It translates to CSVTTVYGYTF.

About this clonotype: One junction end disagrees with the germline gene, perhaps due to a read error. V usage is TRBV12-5 and J usage is TRBJ2-7; D is ambiguous. The CDR3 runs 15 residues. From germline, CDR1 is LGHNT and CDR2 FRNRAP. The CDR3 DNA sequence: TGTGCTAGTGGTTTGGTACTTGCAGTCTCCCACGAGCAGTACTTC. Protein: CASGLVLAVSHEQYF.

This CDR3 is CASRNTGTNYEQYF. DNA of the CDR3: TGTGCCAGCAGGAACACAGGGACCAACTACGAGCAGTACTTC. The chain employs TRBV12-3 or TRBV12-4 and TRBJ2-7; D is perhaps TRBD1 (6 bases). Trimming shortened V by 6 bases and J by 3 bases, and 15 bases separated the two germline ends. This CDR3 region has 14 residues.

The chain combines TRBV5-1 with TRBJ2-3, with 8 bases that match TRBD1. CDR3 length equals 14 residues. Germline assignment: CDR1 SGHRS and CDR2 YFSETQ. V shed 5 bases and J 3 bases; nucleotides not matched to a gene: 5. The CDR3 bases are TGCGCCAGCAGGGATGGACAGGGAACAGATACGCAGTATTTT. Translating gives CASRDGQGTDTQYF. The complete variable domain, with remaining parts taken from reference TRBV5-1 and TRBJ2-3, reads KAGVTQTPRYLIKTRGQQVTLSCSPISGHRSVSWYQQTPGQGLQFLFEYFSETQRNKGNFPGRFSGRQFSNSRSEMNVSTLELGDSALYLCASRDGQGTDTQYFGPGTRLTVL.